The present T cell receptor beta chain was sequenced within a study of control samples from healthy donors and cancer patients. The germline V gene encodes CDR1 MDHEN and CDR2 SYDVKM. Deletions cut 6 bases from V and 0 bases from J, with 12 bases between. This CDR3 region has 15 residues. Some clones are missing from TCRdb's copy, which holds only in-frame ones; the method was immunoSEQ multiplex PCR. The sample lists under 200,000 clones; 96% were seen once. This chain connects TRBV28 to TRBJ1-3; D call uncertain. Source material: blood. The receptor comes from a woman aged 30 to 39 in good health. The CDR3 loop is CASRLGSSSGNTIYF. The DNA for the CDR3 is TGTGCCAGCAGACTAGGGAGTTCCTCTGGAAACACCATATATTTT.